The entry below describes one T cell receptor beta chain. This sequence is one base from a far larger clone and is likely a read error. The sample originates from a study of shared clonotypes between healthy human individuals. CDR1 is SGHRS and CDR2 is YFSETQ in the germline V gene. The CDR3 sequence is 14 residues long. V shed 4 bases and J 12 bases; nucleotides not matched to a gene: 12. Healthy and HIV-negative, the adult donors had no recent acute infections or vaccinations. It was approximately 300 ng DNA, roughly 32,000 T cell genomes, that went into each replicate PCR of unsorted PBMC. The assay was immunoSEQ multiplex PCR, and TCRdb's table has in-frame clones only and misses some. The data show over 400,000 clones, about 84% seen once.

Source material: PBMCs. The TCR comes from a woman aged 40 to 55 in good health. Some clones in this sample may be carry-over from other donors' samples. The chain uses TRBV5-1 and TRBJ1-2; TRBD1 matches 10 bases. CDR3 nucleotide sequence: TGCGCCAGCAGCAGGGGGACAGGGGAGGACGGCCACACCTTC. As protein: CASSRGTGEDGHTF.